The 14 T cell receptor beta chains presented below share a single source sample, sequenced in a study of patients and donors after allogeneic stem cell transplantation. TCRdb re-called the RT-PCR reads through MiXCR, storing one row per CDR3 protein. The repertoire holds about 160,000 distinct CDR3 sequences, with about 40% as singletons. The source material was blood, either unsorted or a sorted T cell fraction (not recorded which). Receptor source: a human donor who was either an allogeneic HSCT recipient or a stem cell or donor lymphocyte infusion donor (not recorded which). It is not recorded whose cells these are; they may come from a transplant donor.

The CDR3 nucleotides read TGTGCCAGCAGTCCCCGCGGGGGAGGGAAGCCCATATATTTT. Protein product: CASSPRGGGKPIYF. The rearrangement uses TRBV27 and TRBJ1-3, with D tentatively TRBD1 (5 bases). Trimming took off 5 bases at V and 11 bases at J, with 19 bases between the two ends. The CDR3 runs 14 residues. The germline gives CDR1 MNHEY, CDR2 SMNVEV (reference sequence).

The CDR3 sequence is CATSTPRTLNTEAFF. CDR3 DNA: TGTGCCACCAGCACTCCCCGGACCTTGAACACTGAAGCTTTCTTT. The chain recombines TRBV15 with TRBJ1-1; the D is unclear. The CDR3 is 15 residues long. Germline CDR1 and CDR2: LNHNV and YYDKDF (reference sequence). V dropped 4 bases and J dropped 0 bases, with 12 bases sitting between them.

This chain joins TRBV2 and TRBJ1-4, with a possible D match to TRBD1 (5 bases). Per the germline V gene, CDR1 is SNHLY and CDR2 is FYNNEI. The CDR3 has 16 amino acids. V lost 6 bases and J 5 bases, leaving 19 bases between the germline ends. The CDR3 nucleotides are TGTGCCAGCAGGACTATCGACAGAGGGAACAATGAAAAACTGTTTTTT. Translating it yields CASRTIDRGNNEKLFF.

This clonotype showed up just a few times. This rearrangement joins TRBV2 to TRBJ1-2; D unresolved. V was cut by 7 bases and J by 4 bases, with 16 bases left in between. Per the germline V gene, CDR1 is SNHLY and CDR2 is FYNNEI. The CDR3 has 14 amino acids. CDR3 DNA: TGTGCCAGCACCTCTAGGGAGTTAGGCTATGGCTACACCTTC. Its protein product is CASTSRELGYGYTF. The variable domain in full, with the rest retrieved from reference TRBV2 and TRBJ1-2, is EPEVTQTPSHQVTQMGQEVILRCVPISNHLYFYWYRQILGQKVEFLVSFYNNEISEKSEIFDDQFSVERPDGSNFTLKIRSTKLEDSAMYFCASTSRELGYGYTFGSGTRLTVV.

The chain carries TRBV7-2 and TRBJ1-1; D might be TRBD1 (6 bases). The CDR3 is made up of 14 amino acids. Trimming left V 5 bases short and J 8 bases short, with 18 bases between. Germline lookup yields CDR1 SGHTA and CDR2 FQGNSA. DNA for the CDR3: TGTGCCAGCAGCCAACCACGACCGGACAGCGAAGCTTTCTTT. Translating gives CASSQPRPDSEAFF.

The J gene is TRBJ2-4, the V gene TRBV7-9; a weak D match, TRBD1 (6 bases). Trimming removed 4 bases from V and 13 bases from J, with 17 bases in between. The CDR3 runs 13 residues. CDR1 SEHNR and CDR2 FQNEAQ come from the germline V gene (reference sequence). The CDR3 DNA is TGTGCCAGCAGCTCGTACTCAGGGGAATTCCAGTACTTC. It translates to CASSSYSGEFQYF. The variable domain in full, with the rest retrieved from reference TRBV7-9 and TRBJ2-4, is DTGVSQNPRHKITKRGQNVTFRCDPISEHNRLYWYRQTLGQGPEFLTYFQNEAQLEKSRLLSDRFSAERPKGSFSTLEIQRTEQGDSAMYLCASSSYSGEFQYFGAGTRLSVL.

This clonotype was recorded at least ten times. The chain employs TRBV6-5 and TRBJ1-2; TRBD1 might be the D (6 bases). CDR1 and CDR2 from the germline V gene are MNHEY and SVGAGI. This CDR3 is built from 15 residues. The V gene lost 5 bases and the J gene lost 4 bases, with 17 bases spanning the gap. As DNA, the CDR3 is TGTGCCAGCAGTGTCGGGAGGGAAGGGGGCTATGGCTACACCTTC. Its translation: CASSVGREGGYGYTF.

This clonotype occurred a few times. The V and J genes are TRBV29-1 and TRBJ1-5; tentative D call: TRBD1 (6 bases). Trimming took off 7 bases at V and 7 bases at J, with 8 bases between the two ends. CDR1 is SQVTM, CDR2 ANQGSEA, per germline. The CDR3 totals 10 residues. The CDR3 is CSGGAQPQHF. In DNA form, the CDR3 reads TGCAGCGGGGGGGCCCAGCCCCAGCATTTT.

This chain links TRBV12-3 or TRBV12-4 with TRBJ1-1, with a weak D call TRBD1 (5 bases). The V end lost 6 bases, the J end lost 5 bases, and 10 bases lay between the germline ends. The CDR3 runs to 12 residues. As DNA, the CDR3 is TGTGCCAGCAGACCGGGACTAACTGAAGCTTTCTTT. Translation: CASRPGLTEAFF.

The chain carries TRBV7-2 and TRBJ1-3; D unresolved. Trimming took off 5 bases at V and 9 bases at J, with 8 bases between the two ends. This CDR3 spans 11 amino acids. Germline V gene data show CDR1 as SGHTA and CDR2 as FQGNSA. CDR3 sequence (DNA): TGTGCCAGCAGCAAAGACGTCACCATATATTTT. Its translation is CASSKDVTIYF.

This clonotype was seen only a few times. The chain is built from TRBV12-3 or TRBV12-4 and TRBJ1-4; 7 nucleotides line up with TRBD1. Unmatched junction bases numbered 1, after V lost 5 bases and J lost 1 base. The CDR3 contains 14 residues. CDR3 sequence: CASSRQGTNEKLFF. The DNA of the CDR3 is TGTGCCAGCAGTCGACAGGGAACTAATGAAAAACTGTTTTTT.

In its sample, this clonotype was seen a few times. This chain uses TRBV10-3 with TRBJ1-4; TRBD1 might be the D (6 bases). The CDR3 length is 14 residues. The V end lost 3 bases, the J end lost 11 bases, and 16 bases lay between the germline ends. Germline V gives CDR1 ENHRY, CDR2 SYGVKD. CDR3 nucleotides: TGTGCCATCAGTGATGACCGGGACAACCAGAAACTGTTTTTT. Protein product: CAISDDRDNQKLFF.

Only a few counts were recorded for this clonotype. The genes are TRBV5-1 and TRBJ1-2, with 12 bases identical to TRBD1. This CDR3 has 14 residues. V lost 4 bases and J lost 7; bases outside the gene matches: 5. Germline V lookup: CDR1 SGHRS, CDR2 YFSETQ. The CDR3: CASSTGTGGGGYTF. The CDR3 region has the DNA TGCGCCAGCAGCACCGGGACAGGGGGCGGTGGCTACACCTTC.

This clonotype has more than one count but fewer than ten. This chain links TRBV6-5 with TRBJ2-1, with TRBD2 identical over 14 bases. Germline V gives CDR1 MNHEY, CDR2 SVGAGI. This CDR3 contains 14 residues. V lost 6 bases, J lost 5 bases, and 0 bases stayed unmatched. CDR3 sequence reads: CASRGLAGDNEQFF. The CDR3 region has the DNA TGTGCCAGCAGGGGACTAGCGGGGGACAATGAGCAGTTCTTC.